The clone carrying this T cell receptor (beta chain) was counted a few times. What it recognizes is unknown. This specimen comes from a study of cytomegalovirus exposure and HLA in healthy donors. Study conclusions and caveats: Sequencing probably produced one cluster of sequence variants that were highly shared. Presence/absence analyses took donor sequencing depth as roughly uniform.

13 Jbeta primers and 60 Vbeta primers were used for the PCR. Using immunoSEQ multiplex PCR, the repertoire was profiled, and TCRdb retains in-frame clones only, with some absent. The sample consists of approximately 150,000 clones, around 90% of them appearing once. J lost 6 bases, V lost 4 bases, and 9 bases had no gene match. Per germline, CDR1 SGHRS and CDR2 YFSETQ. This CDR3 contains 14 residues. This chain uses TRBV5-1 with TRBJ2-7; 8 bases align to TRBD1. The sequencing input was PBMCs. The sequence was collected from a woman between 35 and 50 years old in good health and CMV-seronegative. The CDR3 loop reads CASSPRTGPGEQYF. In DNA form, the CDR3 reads TGCGCCAGCAGCCCCCGGACAGGGCCTGGCGAGCAGTACTTC. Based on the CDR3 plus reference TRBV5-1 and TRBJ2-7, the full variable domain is KAGVTQTPRYLIKTRGQQVTLSCSPISGHRSVSWYQQTPGQGLQFLFEYFSETQRNKGNFPGRFSGRQFSNSRSEMNVSTLELGDSALYLCASSPRTGPGEQYFGPGTRLTVT.